These 28 T cell receptor beta chains share one sample of origin, sequenced in a study of blood T cell repertoires in COVID-19. Assay: immunoSEQ multiplex PCR; the TCRdb copy retains only in-frame clones and omits some. Of roughly 160,000 clones in the sample, roughly 87% were seen once. Sequencing was carried out using PBMCs or T cells enriched from blood (not recorded which). The receptors stem from a woman in her forties or fifties who had recovered from COVID-19.

CDR3 sequence reads: CASTLRPGQGEDTEAFF. The CDR3 DNA sequence: TGTGCCAGCACTCTTCGACCGGGACAGGGGGAGGACACTGAAGCTTTCTTT. The genes are TRBV25-1 and TRBJ1-1; 11 nucleotides line up with TRBD1. The V segment lost 7 bases and the J segment 3 bases; nucleotides outside the gene matches: 13. CDR1 and CDR2 (germline): MGHDK, SYGVNS. The CDR3 runs to 17 residues.

This sequence joins TRBV24-1 and TRBJ2-1, with TRBD1 as a possible D gene (5 bases). Germline V gives CDR1 KGHDR, CDR2 SFDVKD. CDR3 length: 14 residues. The V and J ends lost 5 bases and 7 bases respectively, with 14 bases between them. The CDR3 sequence: CATSAGQGLNEQFF. The CDR3 bases are TGTGCCACCAGTGCTGGGCAGGGATTAAATGAGCAGTTCTTC.

The chain links TRBV5-4 to TRBJ1-1; the D gene is possibly TRBD1 (5 bases). Trimming removed 0 bases from V and 4 bases from J, with 10 bases in between. The CDR3 contains 14 residues. Germline V gives CDR1 SGHNT, CDR2 YYREEE (reference sequence). The CDR3 reads CASSLGGGTTEAFF. The CDR3 nucleotides are TGTGCCAGCAGCTTGGGGGGGGGAACCACTGAAGCTTTCTTT.

The V gene is TRBV2, the J gene TRBJ2-5; 7 nucleotides line up with TRBD2. V lost 7 bases, J lost 3 bases, and 5 bases stayed unmatched. The CDR3 runs 13 residues. Germline V lookup: CDR1 SNHLY, CDR2 FYNNEI. CDR3: CASTWGGEETQYF. Written as DNA, the CDR3 is TGTGCCAGCACGTGGGGAGGGGAAGAGACCCAGTACTTC.

The rearrangement joins TRBV7-9 to TRBJ2-7, with 8 bases identical to TRBD1. V shed 5 bases, J shed 4 bases, and the junction held 10 bases outside the gene matches. The germline V gene has CDR1 SEHNR and CDR2 FQNEAQ (reference sequence). The CDR3 is made up of 15 amino acids. As DNA, the CDR3 is TGTGCCAGCAGCCTCGGGACAGGCCCACTATACGAGCAGTACTTC. Its translation: CASSLGTGPLYEQYF.

The gene calls are TRBV5-1 and TRBJ2-2, with a weak D call TRBD1 (7 bases). This CDR3 comprises 17 residues. V was cut by 4 bases and J by 1 base, with 17 bases left in between. Germline CDR1 reads SGHRS; CDR2 reads YFSETQ. CDR3 protein: CASSAEWQGGNTGELFF. The DNA of the CDR3 is TGCGCCAGCAGCGCCGAATGGCAGGGGGGGAACACCGGGGAGCTGTTTTTT. Looking up the rest from reference TRBV5-1 and TRBJ2-2 gives the full variable domain: KAGVTQTPRYLIKTRGQQVTLSCSPISGHRSVSWYQQTPGQGLQFLFEYFSETQRNKGNFPGRFSGRQFSNSRSEMNVSTLELGDSALYLCASSAEWQGGNTGELFFGEGSRLTVL.

The V and J genes are TRBV4-2 and TRBJ2-7, with 7 bases fitting TRBD1. CDR3 length: 15 amino acids. J was trimmed by 3 bases and V by 1 base; bases with no gene match: 6. Germline V gene lookup returns CDR1 LGHNA and CDR2 YNFKEQ. CDR3 region: CASSQGRDRDYEQYF. The CDR3 nucleotides are TGTGCCAGCAGCCAAGGACGGGACAGAGACTACGAGCAGTACTTC.

The chain carries TRBV18 and TRBJ1-2; 12 positions agree with TRBD1. The CDR3 spans 15 residues. With V trimmed by 3 bases and J by 3 bases, 2 bases remained unmatched. Looked up from germline, CDR1 is KGHSH and CDR2 is LQKENI. The CDR3 bases are TGTGCCAGCTCACCGGGACAGGGGGCGGACTATGGCTACACCTTC. Its protein is CASSPGQGADYGYTF.

CDR3 DNA: TGTGCCAGCAGCCGACTAGCGGACTCCCAGGGGACCGGGGAGCTGTTTTTT. Encoded protein: CASSRLADSQGTGELFF. The chain recombines TRBV3-1 (or the pseudogene TRBV3-2) with TRBJ2-2; 9 nucleotides match TRBD2. Germline CDR1 and CDR2: LGHDT and YNNKEL (reference sequence). The V and J ends lost 4 bases and 5 bases, in that order; junction bases with no gene match: 11. The CDR3 runs to 17 residues.

This clone has just one count. The chain employs TRBV28 and TRBJ1-3, with no clear D. CDR3 length equals 13 residues. The germline CDR1 and CDR2 sequences are MDHEN and SYDVKM. Trimming cost V 6 bases and J 4 bases, with 10 bases left between them. The DNA of the CDR3 is TGTGCCAGCAGCGTAGCCAGCGGAAACACCATATATTTT. This gives the protein CASSVASGNTIYF.

V gene TRBV27 combines with J gene TRBJ1-6; D is perhaps TRBD1 (5 bases). CDR3 size: 13 residues. CDR1 MNHEY and CDR2 SMNVEV come from the germline V gene (reference sequence). V dropped 4 bases and J dropped 5 bases, with 6 bases sitting between them. CDR3 in amino acids: CASSSGHNSPLHF. CDR3 in DNA: TGTGCCAGCAGTTCAGGGCATAATTCACCCCTCCACTTT.

In its sample, this clone was seen a few times. CDR3 region: CASSSRYFGTAWDTQYF. CDR3 DNA: TGTGCCAGCAGCTCTCGATATTTCGGGACAGCGTGGGATACGCAGTATTTT. V gene TRBV11-2 combines with J gene TRBJ2-3; 7 positions match TRBD1. The length of the CDR3 is 17 residues. Germline V CDR1 and CDR2: SGHAT, FQNNGV. Trimming removed 4 bases from V and 6 bases from J; junction bases left unmatched: 16.

CDR3 amino acids: CASSLPPGTQYF. The CDR3 DNA is TGTGCCAGCAGCCTTCCCCCCGGGACCCAGTACTTC. This chain joins TRBV7-2 and TRBJ2-5; the D is unclear. Germline V gives CDR1 SGHTA, CDR2 FQGNSA. V dropped 5 bases and J dropped 7 bases, with 11 bases sitting between them. This CDR3 has 12 residues.

This CDR3 reads CASSFVVTGGPYGYTF. CDR3 coding DNA: TGTGCCAGCAGTTTCGTAGTGACAGGGGGCCCCTATGGCTACACCTTC. The J gene is TRBJ1-2, the V gene TRBV28; 10 positions match TRBD1. V lost 3 bases and J lost 4; bases outside the gene matches: 8. The germline V gene has CDR1 MDHEN and CDR2 SYDVKM. The length of the CDR3 is 16 residues.

V gene TRBV5-1 combines with J gene TRBJ2-3, with 9 bases lining up with TRBD1. J was trimmed by 2 bases and V by 3 bases; bases with no gene match: 10. The CDR3 contains 17 residues. Germline loops: CDR1 SGHRS, CDR2 YFSETQ. CDR3 in DNA: TGCGCCAGCAGCTCCCCTCCCGGGACAGGGTTCACAGATACGCAGTATTTT. It specifies CASSSPPGTGFTDTQYF. Full variable domain (remainder filled in from reference TRBV5-1 and TRBJ2-3): KAGVTQTPRYLIKTRGQQVTLSCSPISGHRSVSWYQQTPGQGLQFLFEYFSETQRNKGNFPGRFSGRQFSNSRSEMNVSTLELGDSALYLCASSSPPGTGFTDTQYFGPGTRLTVL.

The gene calls are TRBV12-3 or TRBV12-4 and TRBJ1-2; D perhaps matches TRBD1 (5 bases). Trimming took off 3 bases at V and 7 bases at J, with 12 bases between the two ends. The CDR3 contains 13 residues. The CDR3 nucleotides are TGTGCCAGCAGTTTCGCAGGGTACGGTGGCTACACCTTC. The encoded protein is CASSFAGYGGYTF.

V and J are TRBV3-1 (or the pseudogene TRBV3-2) and TRBJ2-5; perhaps TRBD1 as D (5 bases). Germline CDR1 reads LGHDT; CDR2 reads YNNKEL (reference sequence). This CDR3 comprises 14 residues. Trimming left V 4 bases short and J 5 bases short, with 14 bases between. CDR3 residues: CASSPQVIQETQYF. The CDR3 nucleotides are TGTGCCAGCAGCCCACAGGTGATACAGGAGACCCAGTACTTC.

This clone was detected only once. The V gene is TRBV10-1, the J gene TRBJ2-1, with D perhaps matching TRBD1 (5 bases). Germline loops: CDR1 WNHNN, CDR2 SYGVQD (reference sequence). This CDR3 comprises 15 residues. Trimming took off 6 bases at V and 7 bases at J, with 19 bases between the two ends. CDR3 nucleotides: TGCGCCAGCAGCAGGGCCAGGGCTGGTTTGAATGAGCAGTTCTTC. This sequence encodes CASSRARAGLNEQFF.

In the case of this clone: Other nucleotide sequences from this sample produce the same CDR3. V gene TRBV6-5 combines with J gene TRBJ2-7; 13 bases align to TRBD2. From germline, CDR1 is MNHEY and CDR2 SVGAGI. The CDR3 loop spans 15 amino acids. The trim removed 8 bases at V and 0 bases at J, leaving 4 bases unmatched. CDR3 nucleotides: TGTGCCAGCGTTAGGACTAGCGGGAGCTCCTACGAGCAGTACTTC. It translates to CASVRTSGSSYEQYF.

CDR3 amino acids: CASSRGGLTEAFF. CDR3 nucleotide sequence: TGTGCCAGCAGCCGAGGGGGTTTGACTGAAGCTTTCTTT. This chain links TRBV9 with TRBJ1-1; a possible D gene is TRBD1 (6 bases). The CDR3 has 13 amino acids. CDR1 is SGDLS and CDR2 is YYNGEE in the germline V gene. The V and J ends lost 4 bases and 5 bases respectively, with 12 bases between them.

This chain joins TRBV11-2 and TRBJ2-3, with D maybe TRBD2 (6 bases). V lost 1 base, J lost 10 bases, and 9 bases lay in between. The germline CDR1 and CDR2 sequences are SGHAT and FQNNGV. The CDR3 has 12 amino acids. The CDR3 region has the DNA TGTGCCAGCAGCTTAGTGGAGGGCGCGCAGTATTTT. Translating it yields CASSLVEGAQYF.

The V call is TRBV11-3, the J call TRBJ2-1; D not certain. Germline V CDR1 and CDR2: SGHNT, YENEEA. V was trimmed by 2 bases and J by 12 bases, leaving 17 bases between them. This CDR3 is built from 14 residues. CDR3 DNA sequence: TGTGCCAGCAGCTTAACCCGGCCCGGGTTTCGGCAGTTCTTC. Amino acid sequence: CASSLTRPGFRQFF.

The chain employs TRBV7-8 and TRBJ2-1; 8 bases fit TRBD2. V lost 1 base and J lost 7; bases outside the gene matches: 12. This CDR3 spans 17 amino acids. From germline, CDR1 is SGHVS and CDR2 FQNEAQ. CDR3 in DNA: TGTGCCAGCAGCTTAGGAGTCAGCGGGAGTGTTCGGAATGAGCAGTTCTTC. It yields the protein CASSLGVSGSVRNEQFF.

This chain links TRBV4-1 with TRBJ1-4, with unresolved D. Germline V gene lookup returns CDR1 MGHRA and CDR2 YSYEKL. The CDR3 is 15 amino acids. Trimming cost V 2 bases and J 0 bases, with 7 bases left between them. CDR3 amino acids: CASSQSSATNEKLFF. The DNA of the CDR3 is TGCGCCAGCAGCCAATCTAGTGCAACTAATGAAAAACTGTTTTTT.

The chain uses TRBV9 and TRBJ2-5, with 10 bases fitting TRBD2. Trimming took 3 bases from V and 1 from J; bases not matched to a gene: 3. The CDR3 contains 15 residues. Germline loops: CDR1 SGDLS, CDR2 YYNGEE. The CDR3 protein is CASSGTSGSQETQYF. CDR3 nucleotide sequence: TGTGCCAGCAGCGGGACTAGCGGATCCCAAGAGACCCAGTACTTC.

CDR3 in amino acids: CASSYLTGVTEAFF. CDR3 in DNA: TGTGCCAGCAGTTACCTTACAGGGGTCACTGAAGCTTTCTTT. The gene calls are TRBV6-5 and TRBJ1-1, with TRBD1 matching 7 bases. Trimming removed 2 bases from V and 4 bases from J; junction bases left unmatched: 4. This CDR3 region has 14 residues. Germline values: CDR1 MNHEY, CDR2 SVGAGI.

This chain links TRBV5-4 with TRBJ2-5, with a possible D match to TRBD2 (5 bases). Per germline, CDR1 SGHNT and CDR2 YYREEE (reference sequence). Trimming shortened V by 1 base and J by 9 bases, and 10 bases separated the two germline ends. The CDR3 sequence is 12 residues long. The chain's CDR3 is CASSLNAGAQYF. Here the CDR3 DNA reads TGTGCCAGCAGCTTGAACGCCGGGGCCCAGTACTTC.

The chain uses TRBV10-1 and TRBJ1-5; the D gene is possibly TRBD1 (5 bases). Trimming removed 9 bases from V and 6 bases from J, with 18 bases in between. Germline loops: CDR1 WNHNN, CDR2 SYGVQD (reference sequence). The CDR3 sequence is 14 residues long. The CDR3 protein is CARERAGSSQPQHF. In DNA form, the CDR3 reads TGCGCCAGGGAAAGGGCAGGGTCTAGTCAGCCCCAGCATTTT.